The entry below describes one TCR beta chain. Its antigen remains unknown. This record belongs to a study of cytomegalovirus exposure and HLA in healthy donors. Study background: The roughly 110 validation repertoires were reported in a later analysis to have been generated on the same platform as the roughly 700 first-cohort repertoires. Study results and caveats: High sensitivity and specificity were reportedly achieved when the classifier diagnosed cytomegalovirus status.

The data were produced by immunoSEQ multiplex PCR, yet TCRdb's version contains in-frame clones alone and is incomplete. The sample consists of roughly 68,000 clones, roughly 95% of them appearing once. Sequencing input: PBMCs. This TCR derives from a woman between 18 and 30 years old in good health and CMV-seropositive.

Written as DNA, the CDR3 is TGTGCCAGCAGCACACTAACCAATGAGCAGTTCTTC. Translating it yields CASSTLTNEQFF. The V and J genes are TRBV11-2 and TRBJ2-1; D unresolved. V dropped 5 bases and J dropped 6 bases, with 8 bases sitting between them. Germline V gene lookup returns CDR1 SGHAT and CDR2 FQNNGV. The CDR3 has 12 residues.